This T cell receptor beta chain is drawn from a study of T cell responses to AZD1222 COVID-19 vaccine. Overall study context: Second-dose timings of about 4 or about 12 weeks were pooled.

V was cut by 1 base and J by 7 bases, with 13 bases left in between. The CDR3 sequence is 14 residues long. Per germline, CDR1 LGHDT and CDR2 YNNKEL (reference sequence). Comment on this clone: Its antigen is not known.

The repertoire was sequenced with immunoSEQ multiplex PCR; TCRdb's copy has only in-frame clones and lacks some. The table lists some 160,000 clones, 85% to 95% of them singletons, with over 0.7% in the top ten. Study conclusions and caveats: Seropositive status at baseline applied to only 5 or 6 AZD1222 recipients.

This TCR derives from an adult in good health. V gene TRBV3-1 (or the pseudogene TRBV3-2) combines with J gene TRBJ1-2; D ambiguous. Source: peripheral blood, taken on day 0 of AZD1222 vaccination. CDR3 nucleotides: TGTGCCAGCAGCCAAGTTATAGGCCCCGCTGGCTACACCTTC. Amino acid sequence: CASSQVIGPAGYTF.